The source of this TCR beta chain is a study of OX40 agonist ivuxolimab in advanced cancers. Clones were sequenced by immunoSEQ multiplex PCR, and TCRdb holds only the in-frame ones, with some missing. This sample has just under 65,000 clones, with roughly 81% found just once. The CDR3 covers 13 residues. Trimming cost V 1 base and J 5 bases, with 7 bases left between them. Germline assignment: CDR1 SGHVS and CDR2 FQNEAQ. This sequence joins TRBV7-8 and TRBJ2-3; D unresolved. The starting material was CD4+ or CD8+ T cells sorted from blood, obtained in a trial of the OX40 agonist ivuxolimab. This receptor was identified in an adult with an advanced solid tumor such as melanoma, head and neck, liver or kidney cancer. The CDR3 DNA sequence: TGTGCCAGCAGCTTAGGTTCCAGAGATACGCAGTATTTT. As protein: CASSLGSRDTQYF.